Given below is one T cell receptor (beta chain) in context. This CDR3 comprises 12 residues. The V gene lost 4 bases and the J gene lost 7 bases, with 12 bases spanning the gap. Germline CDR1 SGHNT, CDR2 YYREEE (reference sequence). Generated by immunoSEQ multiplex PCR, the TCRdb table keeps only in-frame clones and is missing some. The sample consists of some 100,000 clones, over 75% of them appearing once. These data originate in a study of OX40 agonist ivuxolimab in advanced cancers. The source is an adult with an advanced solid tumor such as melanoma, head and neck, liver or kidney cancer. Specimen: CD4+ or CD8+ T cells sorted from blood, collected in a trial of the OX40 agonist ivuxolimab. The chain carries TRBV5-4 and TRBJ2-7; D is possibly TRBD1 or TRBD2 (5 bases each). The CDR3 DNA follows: TGTGCCAGCAGCCGGGACGGCAGGGAGCAGTACTTC. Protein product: CASSRDGREQYF.